Following are 5 T cell receptor beta chains from one sample sequenced in a study of cytomegalovirus exposure and HLA in healthy donors (dated by TCRdb to about 2017). The method was the immunoSEQ multiplex PCR assay. For the multiplex PCR, a mixture combining 60 forward primers for TCR Vbeta segments and 13 reverse primers for TCR Jbeta segments was used. TCRdb carries this immuneACCESS record with in-frame sequences only. Its versions omit some clonotypes, under half of them owing to an unresolved V gene in the studies checked, with the rest unexplained. A total of about 150,000 clones appear in this sample, more than 80% of them only once. The biggest ten clones account for 4.8% of the sample. Sequencing was carried out using PBMCs. The source of these receptors is a man between 18 and 35 years old in good health and CMV-seronegative.

The chain uses TRBV7-3 and TRBJ2-7; TRBD2 matches at 8 bases. Germline loops: CDR1 SGHTA, CDR2 FQGTGA. V was clipped by 6 bases and J by 6 bases; unmatched bases: 10. This CDR3 is built from 14 residues. The CDR3 region has the DNA TGTGCCAGCAGTTCCAGCGGGGGACTCGGCGAGCAGTACTTC. It is translated as CASSSSGGLGEQYF.

This sequence joins TRBV28 and TRBJ2-7, with 9 bases lining up with TRBD1. The CDR3 has 15 residues. Germline assignment: CDR1 MDHEN and CDR2 SYDVKM. V dropped 6 bases and J dropped 7; count of bases not matched to a gene: 13. The CDR3 here is CASRRPRTGAREQYF. CDR3 nucleotide sequence: TGTGCCAGCAGACGACCGAGGACAGGGGCTCGGGAGCAGTACTTC.

The chain links TRBV4-1 to TRBJ2-7, with 7 bases matching TRBD2. Germline lookup yields CDR1 MGHRA and CDR2 YSYEKL. The CDR3 is 16 amino acids. V was clipped by 3 bases and J by 2 bases; unmatched bases: 10. CDR3 bases: TGCGCCAGCAGCCACCCCGGGAGGCTCTCGCCCTACGAGCAGTACTTC. This gives the protein CASSHPGRLSPYEQYF.

V and J are TRBV19 and TRBJ1-2; D is perhaps TRBD1 (6 bases). V lost 6 bases and J lost 4, with 24 bases in between. Germline V gives CDR1 LNHDA, CDR2 SQIVND (reference sequence). This CDR3 region has 17 residues. DNA for the CDR3: TGTGCCAGTAGGAATAGCCGACAGGAGAGAGTTACCTATGGCTACACCTTC. Amino acid sequence: CASRNSRQERVTYGYTF. Variable domain in full (rest from reference TRBV19 and TRBJ1-2): DGGITQSPKYLFRKEGQNVTLSCEQNLNHDAMYWYRQDPGQGLRLIYYSQIVNDFQKGDIAEGYSVSREKKESFPLTVTSAQKNPTAFYLCASRNSRQERVTYGYTFGSGTRLTVV.

The CDR3 here is CASSLVRGITYEQYF. In nucleotides, the CDR3 is TGTGCCAGCAGCTTAGTCCGGGGTATCACCTACGAGCAGTACTTC. The chain couples TRBV7-9 to TRBJ2-7; possible D gene TRBD2, 5 bases. Per the germline V gene, CDR1 is SEHNR and CDR2 is FQNEAQ (reference sequence). Trimming removed 1 base at V and 2 bases at J, with 12 bases between. The CDR3 totals 15 residues.